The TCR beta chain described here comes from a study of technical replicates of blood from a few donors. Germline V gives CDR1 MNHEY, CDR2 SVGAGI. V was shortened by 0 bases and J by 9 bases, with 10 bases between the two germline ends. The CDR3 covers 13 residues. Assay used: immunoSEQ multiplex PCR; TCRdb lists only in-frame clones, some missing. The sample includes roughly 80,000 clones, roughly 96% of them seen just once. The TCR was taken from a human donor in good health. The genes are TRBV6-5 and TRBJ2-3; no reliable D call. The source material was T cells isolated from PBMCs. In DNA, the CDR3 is TGTGCCAGCAGTTACTCGAACGGGTTAACGCAGTATTTT. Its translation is CASSYSNGLTQYF.